The entry below describes one T cell receptor (beta chain). The data stem from a study of blood T cell repertoires in COVID-19. In the study overall: The United States, Italy and Spain supplied acute and convalescent COVID-19 samples.

V trimming: 4 bases; J trimming: 1 base; junction bases outside the gene matches: 6. Germline CDR1 SGHTS, CDR2 YDEGEE. This CDR3 comprises 18 residues. The table came from immunoSEQ multiplex PCR; TCRdb's copy has only in-frame clones and leaves some out. The sample has tens of thousands of clones, 80% to 90% seen once. The V and J genes are TRBV5-8 and TRBJ2-1; 15 bases map to TRBD2. The clonotype originates from a man aged 70-80 years with acute or convalescent COVID-19. The sequenced sample was peripheral blood. CDR3 in DNA: TGTGCCAGCAGCCCAGGGACTAGCGGGAGGAGGTCCTACAATGAGCAGTTCTTC. Amino acids: CASSPGTSGRRSYNEQFF.